This T cell receptor beta chain was found in a study of T cell responses to AZD1222 COVID-19 vaccine. Study conclusions and caveats: White British ancestry dominated among donors, who included more females, and clonal diversity was possibly underestimated.

Produced via immunoSEQ multiplex PCR; TCRdb's table is partial and in-frame only. The sample has some 190,000 clones; 85% to 95% are singletons. About this clone itself: Its specificity is not known.

In germline, CDR1 is SGHRS, CDR2 YFSETQ. The CDR3 is made up of 15 amino acids. V lost 2 bases to trimming and J lost 4 bases; unmatched junction nucleotides: 8. The chain uses TRBV5-1 and TRBJ1-1; the match to TRBD1 covers 7 bases. This clonotype was sampled from an adult who received the AZD1222 COVID-19 vaccine. This sample comprised peripheral blood, obtained 28 days after the second AZD1222 dose. This CDR3 reads CASSLGDSRGTEAFF. Here the CDR3 DNA reads TGCGCCAGCAGCTTAGGGGACAGTAGGGGCACTGAAGCTTTCTTT. Supplemented by reference TRBV5-1 and TRBJ1-1, the full variable domain reads KAGVTQTPRYLIKTRGQQVTLSCSPISGHRSVSWYQQTPGQGLQFLFEYFSETQRNKGNFPGRFSGRQFSNSRSEMNVSTLELGDSALYLCASSLGDSRGTEAFFGQGTRLTVV.